This paragraph reports one TCR beta chain. The antigen is unknown. The germline V gene has CDR1 SGHTA and CDR2 FQGNSA. This CDR3 contains 16 residues. V shed 5 bases and J shed 9 bases, with 22 bases lying between them. The data are from a study of T cell responses to AZD1222 COVID-19 vaccine. Notes on the study in general: Targets within unmutated variant regions were reportedly found for nearly half of spike-specific TCRs. Without day 14 samples, only post-peak T cell repertoires were studied. The study found Spike-specific TCR breadth and depth rose after two AZD1222 doses. Clonal diversity was possibly underestimated; the donors were predominantly white British and more often female.

Using immunoSEQ multiplex PCR, the repertoire was profiled, and TCRdb retains in-frame clones only, with some absent. The sample lists approximately 150,000 clones; roughly 88% were seen once. This TCR derives from an adult who received the MenACWY meningococcal vaccine as a control. This chain joins TRBV7-2 and TRBJ1-4; D possibly corresponds to TRBD1 (5 bases). Here the sequenced sample was peripheral blood, taken 28 days after the second dose of the MenACWY control vaccine. The CDR3 loop is CASSLSPGLRRKKLFF. The DNA of the CDR3 is TGTGCCAGCAGCCTGAGCCCGGGACTTAGAAGGAAAAAACTGTTTTTT.